This T cell receptor (beta chain) was retrieved from a study of T cell responses to AZD1222 COVID-19 vaccine. Study-level results: At baseline, seropositivity was found in only a handful of AZD1222 recipients. There were mostly white British donors and more females than males, and clonal diversity was possibly underestimated.

This clone was counted a few times. No antigen is known for it. Germline-derived CDR1 and CDR2 are SGHNT and YYREEE (reference sequence). The V gene end was trimmed by 0 bases and the J gene end by 5 bases; junction bases not matched to a gene: 3. The CDR3 covers 15 residues. Assay used: immunoSEQ multiplex PCR; TCRdb lists only in-frame clones, some missing. Of about 130,000 clones listed, 89% are singletons. The sequence was collected from an adult who received the AZD1222 COVID-19 vaccine. This chain uses TRBV5-4 with TRBJ2-2; TRBD2 matches 8 bases. The input for sequencing was peripheral blood, taken 28 days after the second AZD1222 dose. This chain's CDR3 is CASSLERGRTGELFF. The CDR3 DNA reads TGTGCCAGCAGCTTGGAGCGGGGGAGGACCGGGGAGCTGTTTTTT. Drawing the rest from reference TRBV5-4 and TRBJ2-2, the complete variable domain is ETGVTQSPTHLIKTRGQQVTLRCSSQSGHNTVSWYQQALGQGPQFIFQYYREEENGRGNFPPRFSGLQFPNYSSELNVNALELDDSALYLCASSLERGRTGELFFGEGSRLTVL.